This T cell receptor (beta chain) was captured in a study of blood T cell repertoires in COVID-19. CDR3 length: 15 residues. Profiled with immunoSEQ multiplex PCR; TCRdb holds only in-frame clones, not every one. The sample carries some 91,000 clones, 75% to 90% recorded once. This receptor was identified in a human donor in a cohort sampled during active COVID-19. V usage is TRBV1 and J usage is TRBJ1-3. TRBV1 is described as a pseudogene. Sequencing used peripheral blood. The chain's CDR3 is CTSSLAGTKPNTIYF. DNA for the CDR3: TGCACCAGCAGCCTCGCGGGCACAAAACCGAACACCATATATTTT.